The 27 T cell receptor beta chains reported below all come from one sample, sequenced in a study of vaccination and CD4 T cells after COVID-19 (dated 2022 in TCRdb). The treatment or condition label, read with the paper, signifies: roughly 11-day PBMC culture with coronavirus spike peptide pools or control peptides (ViraFEST assay). These receptors have no identified antigens. Library preparation employed PCR. The listed sequencing device is Illumina iSeq 100. DNA from cultured CD4+ T cells underwent TCR sequencing with the Oncomine TCR Beta short-read assay at the Johns Hopkins FTIC core. The public reads were reanalyzed by TCRdb: fastp trimming at Q25, MiXCR alignment, in-frame beta chains only. All rows with the same CDR3 protein become a single entry with the most common DNA and genes. The sample records 9,500 or so distinct CDR3 sequences, 30% of which are singletons. Around a tenth of the sample belongs to the ten largest clones.

Here the sequenced sample was CD4+ T cells from blood, cultured in vitro, taken after SARS-CoV-2 vaccination. These receptors all stem from a human donor who had recovered from COVID-19.

J is TRBJ2-7 and V is TRBV6-2 or TRBV6-3; 7 bases map to TRBD1. The CDR3 is 14 amino acids. The germline V gene encodes CDR1 MNHEY and CDR2 SVGEGT. V lost 5 bases and J lost 6; bases outside the gene matches: 10. CDR3 protein: CASSPRQGSSEQYF. In DNA form, the CDR3 reads TGTGCCAGCAGTCCTCGACAGGGCTCAAGCGAGCAGTACTTC.

In its sample, this clonotype was seen a few times. The gene calls are TRBV6-1 and TRBJ2-1; TRBD2 matches 16 bases. The germline gives CDR1 MNHNS, CDR2 SASEGT. V lost 6 bases, J lost 7 bases, and 18 bases stayed unmatched. There are 20 residues in the CDR3. The CDR3 DNA reads as TGTGCCAGCAGAACCAAACCGGGACTAGCGGGAGGGCCCAGGCTTAATGAGCAGTTCTTC. It encodes CASRTKPGLAGGPRLNEQFF.

This clonotype was recorded a few times. The chain couples TRBV28 to TRBJ1-2; no reliable D call. V shed 3 bases and J shed 8 bases, with 7 bases lying between them. CDR1 is MDHEN and CDR2 is SYDVKM in the germline V gene. There are 11 residues in the CDR3. The DNA of the CDR3 is TGTGCCAGCAGTTTGCGGGAGGGCTACACCTTC. Translating it yields CASSLREGYTF.

This clonotype was picked up a small number of times. The chain is built from TRBV7-3 and TRBJ2-1; 7 bases align to TRBD1. The germline CDR1 and CDR2 sequences are SGHTA and FQGTGA. The CDR3 covers 15 residues. The ends lost 2 bases at V and 7 bases at J; junction bases unmatched: 8. CDR3 nucleotides: TGTGCCAGCAGCTTAGGACAGGCAGGGATTAATGAGCAGTTCTTC. Protein product: CASSLGQAGINEQFF.

The chain uses TRBV11-3 and TRBJ1-6, with TRBD1 as a possible D gene (6 bases). The CDR3 sequence is 21 residues long. Germline V gene sequence: CDR1 SGHNT, CDR2 YENEEA. V was cut by 5 bases and J by 0 bases, with 26 bases left in between. CDR3 in amino acids: CASSTSGTSVSLRSYNSPLHF. The CDR3 coding sequence is TGTGCCAGCAGCACCTCCGGGACAAGCGTTAGCCTACGCTCCTATAATTCACCCCTCCACTTT.

This clonotype is termed medium-sized. The J gene is TRBJ1-5, the V gene TRBV6-1; weak D call: TRBD1 (6 bases). Looked up from germline, CDR1 is MNHNS and CDR2 is SASEGT. This CDR3 comprises 15 residues. V dropped 5 bases and J dropped 0 bases, with 11 bases sitting between them. The CDR3 sequence: CASSPWTDSNQPQHF. The CDR3 region has the DNA TGTGCCAGCAGTCCCTGGACAGATAGCAATCAGCCCCAGCATTTT.

This chain links TRBV28 with TRBJ2-2; 12 positions match TRBD2. The trim removed 6 bases at V and 1 base at J, leaving 0 bases unmatched. The germline CDR1 and CDR2 sequences are MDHEN and SYDVKM. This CDR3 has 15 amino acids. The CDR3 DNA reads as TGTGCCAGCAGACTAGCGGGAGGGAACACCGGGGAGCTGTTTTTT. Encoded protein: CASRLAGGNTGELFF. The whole variable domain, remainder taken from reference TRBV28 and TRBJ2-2, is DVKVTQSSRYLVKRTGEKVFLECVQDMDHENMFWYRQDPGLGLRLIYFSYDVKMKEKGDIPEGYSVSREKKERFSLILESASTNQTSMYLCASRLAGGNTGELFFGEGSRLTVL.

The chain couples TRBV6-1 to TRBJ2-7; TRBD1 matches 10 bases. There are 15 residues in the CDR3. CDR1 is MNHNS and CDR2 is SASEGT in the germline V gene. Unmatched junction bases numbered 11, after V lost 5 bases and J lost 7 bases. For the CDR3, the DNA is TGTGCCAGCAGTCGGAGCCGGGACAGGGGATGGGAGCAGTACTTC. It codes for CASSRSRDRGWEQYF.

The chain uses TRBV20-1 and TRBJ2-5; 8 nucleotides agree with TRBD2. CDR1 and CDR2 (germline): DFQATT, SNEGSKA (reference sequence). CDR3 length: 14 amino acids. V lost 6 bases and J lost 4; bases outside the gene matches: 10. The CDR3 region is CSARGGVMGETQYF. CDR3 bases: TGCAGTGCACGGGGGGGAGTGATGGGAGAGACCCAGTACTTC.

This clonotype was seen a handful of times. This rearrangement joins TRBV29-1 to TRBJ2-7; 9 positions match TRBD1. CDR3 length equals 13 residues. The V segment lost 6 bases and the J segment 3 bases; nucleotides outside the gene matches: 6. Per germline, CDR1 SQVTM and CDR2 ANQGSEA. The CDR3 is CSVGRQGGYEQYF. CDR3 in DNA: TGCAGCGTGGGGAGACAGGGGGGCTACGAGCAGTACTTC.

This rearrangement joins TRBV28 to TRBJ1-2; TRBD1 might be the D (6 bases). There are 13 residues in the CDR3. Germline CDR1 is MDHEN and CDR2 is SYDVKM. V was cut by 6 bases and J by 4 bases, with 12 bases left in between. The CDR3 DNA reads TGTGCCAGCAGAATAGGACAGACCTATGGCTACACCTTC. This codes for CASRIGQTYGYTF.

The V and J genes are TRBV18 and TRBJ2-7, with a tentative D call TRBD1 (6 bases). The V gene lost 4 bases and the J gene lost 6 bases, with 16 bases spanning the gap. The CDR3 runs to 14 residues. Germline assignment: CDR1 KGHSH and CDR2 LQKENI. CDR3 nucleotide sequence: TGTGCCAGCTCACAACAGGGCCGGGGTTCCGAGCAGTACTTC. Translation: CASSQQGRGSEQYF.

This clonotype was counted only a few times. The J gene is TRBJ1-1, the V gene TRBV6-1; D not certain. V lost 6 bases and J 4 bases, leaving 12 bases between the germline ends. CDR3 length equals 13 residues. Germline assignment: CDR1 MNHNS and CDR2 SASEGT. Here the CDR3 DNA reads TGTGCCAGCAGCATCGGAGTCTTCACTGAAGCTTTCTTT. Protein: CASSIGVFTEAFF.

To note about this clonotype: At one end the junction does not follow the germline gene, possibly because of a read error. The chain links TRBV20-1 to TRBJ2-3; 10 bases align to TRBD2. Germline CDR1 and CDR2: DFQATT and SNEGSKA (reference sequence). This CDR3 is built from 15 residues. The CDR3 protein is CCARDQLAGRDTQYF. The CDR3 bases are TGCTGTGCTAGAGATCAACTAGCGGGGCGGGATACGCAGTATTTT.

This clonotype was seen only a few times. V gene TRBV20-1 combines with J gene TRBJ1-1; 9 nucleotides line up with TRBD1. The CDR3 extends over 12 amino acids. V lost 1 base, J lost 6 bases, and 0 bases stayed unmatched. CDR1 and CDR2 (germline): DFQATT, SNEGSKA (reference sequence). CDR3 sequence (DNA): TGCAGTGCTAGAGGGACAGGGGCTGAAGCTTTCTTT. Translated: CSARGTGAEAFF.

The chain has TRBV6-2 or TRBV6-3 and TRBJ2-3; no clear D gene. Germline values: CDR1 MNHEY, CDR2 SVGEGT. The CDR3 loop spans 16 amino acids. Deletions cut 5 bases from V and 2 bases from J, with 17 bases between. CDR3: CASSVVQPYPTDTQYF. Here the CDR3 DNA reads TGTGCCAGCAGTGTGGTACAGCCCTATCCCACAGATACGCAGTATTTT.

The chain links TRBV6-2 or TRBV6-3 to TRBJ2-1; D gene ambiguous. V lost 4 bases to trimming and J lost 0 bases, with 7 bases between them. The germline V gene has CDR1 MNHEY and CDR2 SVGEGT. This CDR3 contains 14 residues. CDR3 sequence: CASSFQSSYNEQFF. In DNA, the CDR3 is TGTGCCAGCAGTTTTCAGAGCTCCTACAATGAGCAGTTCTTC.

This clonotype was seen a few times. The rearrangement joins TRBV2 to TRBJ1-5, with 8 bases that match TRBD1. Germline trimming cut 5 bases from V and 2 bases from J; bases unmatched to any gene: 5. CDR3 length: 15 residues. CDR1 is SNHLY and CDR2 is FYNNEI in the germline V gene. This CDR3 is CASSFPRGRNQPQHF. The DNA of the CDR3 is TGTGCCAGCAGTTTTCCCAGGGGGCGCAATCAGCCCCAGCATTTT.

The chain couples TRBV20-1 to TRBJ1-6; D uncertain. V gave up 1 base and J gave up 4 bases, with 11 bases separating them. This CDR3 has 15 residues. From germline, CDR1 is DFQATT and CDR2 SNEGSKA (reference sequence). CDR3 in amino acids: CSARAGFPYNSPLHF. Here the CDR3 DNA reads TGCAGTGCTAGAGCAGGCTTTCCTTATAATTCACCCCTCCACTTT.

This chain uses TRBV28 with TRBJ1-5; D is unclear. CDR1 is MDHEN, CDR2 SYDVKM, per germline. The CDR3 has 12 residues. Trimming pared 8 bases from V and 2 bases from J, leaving 7 bases between. For the CDR3, the DNA is TGTGCCAGCGTCCGGGGCAATCAGCCCCAGCATTTT. Translation gives CASVRGNQPQHF. Variable domain in full (rest from reference TRBV28 and TRBJ1-5): DVKVTQSSRYLVKRTGEKVFLECVQDMDHENMFWYRQDPGLGLRLIYFSYDVKMKEKGDIPEGYSVSREKKERFSLILESASTNQTSMYLCASVRGNQPQHFGDGTRLSIL.

This clonotype was detected a few times. The V call is TRBV10-3, the J call TRBJ2-2; D unclear. CDR3 length equals 13 residues. The germline V gene has CDR1 ENHRY and CDR2 SYGVKD. V was pared by 4 bases and J by 0 bases, with 3 bases between. The CDR3 nucleotides read TGTGCCATCAGTGGTACGAACACCGGGGAGCTGTTTTTT. It is translated as CAISGTNTGELFF.

This sequence joins TRBV6-2 or TRBV6-3 and TRBJ1-1; TRBD1 agrees at 8 bases. The J segment lost 4 bases and the V segment lost 6 bases, leaving 16 bases of the junction unmatched. The CDR3 totals 17 residues. Germline V gene sequence: CDR1 MNHEY, CDR2 SVGEGT. CDR3 bases: TGTGCCAGCAGCCGTACTGACAGGGGAGGTTCGGGCACTGAAGCTTTCTTT. Translation: CASSRTDRGGSGTEAFF.

This chain links TRBV20-1 with TRBJ1-4; 7 nucleotides match TRBD1. The CDR3 has 14 residues. The germline gives CDR1 DFQATT, CDR2 SNEGSKA (reference sequence). The V segment lost 6 bases and the J segment 8 bases; nucleotides outside the gene matches: 12. CDR3 nucleotide sequence: TGCAGTGCCTTGTTAAGCAGGGGGGGGGAAAAACTGTTTTTT. Translated: CSALLSRGGEKLFF.

The chain combines TRBV6-1 with TRBJ1-5; D possibly corresponds to TRBD1 (5 bases). The CDR3 is 14 amino acids. The V gene's germline CDR1 is MNHNS and CDR2 SASEGT. Between the trimmed V and J ends, which lost 5 bases and 1 base, there was a span of 9 bases. CDR3 DNA sequence: TGTGCCAGCAGTCCAGACAGCAGCAATCAGCCCCAGCATTTT. Protein sequence: CASSPDSSNQPQHF.

The J gene is TRBJ2-3, the V gene TRBV5-4; no firm D call. The ends were cut back, 0 bases at V and 2 bases at J, with 7 bases in the middle. The CDR3 contains 14 residues. CDR1 is SGHNT and CDR2 is YYREEE in the germline V gene (reference sequence). The CDR3 DNA is TGTGCCAGCAGCTTGGACGCCCCCACAGATACGCAGTATTTT. This encodes CASSLDAPTDTQYF.

This clonotype was recorded a few times. The rearrangement uses TRBV4-3 and TRBJ1-1; 9 nucleotides match TRBD1. The junction had 5 bases not matched to a gene; V was cut back by 5 bases and J by 4 bases. CDR3 length: 14 amino acids. Germline V CDR1 and CDR2: LGHNA, YSLEER. The CDR3 is CASSGRQGGTEAFF. The CDR3 nucleotides read TGCGCCAGCAGCGGACGACAGGGGGGCACTGAAGCTTTCTTT.

This rearrangement joins TRBV28 to TRBJ1-2; 10 bases agree with TRBD1. Germline values: CDR1 MDHEN, CDR2 SYDVKM. The CDR3 extends over 13 amino acids. Trimming cost V 6 bases and J 12 bases; bases outside gene matches: 10. CDR3 in DNA: TGTGCCAGCAGACCCGGGACAGGGGTGGGGAACACCTTC. It is translated as CASRPGTGVGNTF.